These 17 T cell receptor beta chains were all obtained from the same sample, sequenced in a study of vaccination and CD4 T cells after COVID-19 (dated 2022 in TCRdb). The treatment or condition tag for this specimen amounts to: approximately 9-day PBMC culture with coronavirus spike peptide pools or control peptides (ViraFEST assay). Receptor amplification or capture employed PCR. For sequencing, an Illumina iSeq 100 was employed. DNA from cultured CD4+ T cells underwent TCR sequencing with the Oncomine TCR Beta short-read assay at the Johns Hopkins FTIC core. The public sequencing data were trimmed at Q25 with fastp and processed into clonotypes with MiXCR by TCRdb, which kept only in-frame beta chains. Rows with one shared CDR3 protein collapse into an entry with the most common genes and DNA. The table for this sample lists over 14,000 distinct CDR3 sequences; roughly 53% of them were counted only once. Around 15% of the sample is held by the ten biggest clonotypes.

Their specific antigens are unknown. Material: CD4+ T cells from blood, cultured in vitro. These receptors were obtained from a human donor who had recovered from COVID-19.

The V call is TRBV7-9, the J call TRBJ2-1, with D perhaps being TRBD1 or TRBD2 (6 bases each). Per germline, CDR1 SEHNR and CDR2 FQNEAQ (reference sequence). V gave up 1 base and J gave up 15 bases, with 13 bases separating them. CDR3 length: 12 amino acids. This chain's CDR3 is CASSLEGGVSFF. CDR3 DNA: TGTGCCAGCAGCTTAGAGGGGGGCGTCTCGTTCTTC.

The chain links TRBV6-7 to TRBJ2-2; D might be TRBD2 (6 bases). TRBV6-7 is labeled an ORF, and its function is uncertain. V was shortened by 5 bases and J by 6 bases, with 16 bases between the two germline ends. The CDR3 loop spans 15 amino acids. Here the CDR3 reads CASSRPWGDAGELFF. The CDR3 nucleotides are TGTGCCAGCAGTCGCCCTTGGGGGGATGCCGGGGAGCTGTTTTTT.

The rearrangement uses TRBV6-1 and TRBJ1-5; TRBD1 agrees at 9 bases. Germline V gene lookup returns CDR1 MNHNS and CDR2 SASEGT. V dropped 5 bases and J dropped 4; count of bases not matched to a gene: 6. The CDR3 consists of 15 residues. The CDR3 loop is CASSTPGQGNQPQHF. The CDR3 DNA reads TGTGCCAGCAGTACCCCGGGACAGGGAAATCAGCCCCAGCATTTT.

This chain joins TRBV5-5 and TRBJ1-2; D is undetermined. The CDR3 extends over 12 amino acids. Germline V gives CDR1 SGHKS, CDR2 YYEKEE (reference sequence). Trimming took off 4 bases at V and 4 bases at J, with 8 bases between the two ends. CDR3 sequence reads: CASSPAFYGYTF. CDR3 coding DNA: TGTGCCAGCAGCCCCGCCTTCTATGGCTACACCTTC.

The chain is built from TRBV7-9 and TRBJ2-1; 7 nucleotides match TRBD1. The V segment lost 4 bases and the J segment 5 bases; nucleotides outside the gene matches: 11. The CDR3 has 16 residues. CDR1 and CDR2 from the germline V gene are SEHNR and FQNEAQ (reference sequence). The CDR3 loop reads CASSWSRRTGHNEQFF. The CDR3 DNA sequence: TGTGCCAGCAGCTGGAGCCGGAGGACAGGTCACAATGAGCAGTTCTTC.

The V gene is TRBV14, the J gene TRBJ2-3; D is possibly TRBD2 (5 bases). The CDR3 loop spans 15 amino acids. CDR1 SGHDN and CDR2 FVKESK come from the germline V gene. Trimming left V 0 bases short and J 2 bases short, with 9 bases between. Here the CDR3 reads CASSQDLGLTDTQYF. The CDR3 region has the DNA TGTGCCAGCAGCCAAGATCTTGGACTCACAGATACGCAGTATTTT.

This clonotype has just a few counts. The chain is built from TRBV27 and TRBJ2-7; D possibly uses TRBD1 or TRBD2 (5 bases each). The germline V gene has CDR1 MNHEY and CDR2 SMNVEV (reference sequence). This CDR3 has 13 amino acids. V was pared by 5 bases and J by 4 bases, with 12 bases between. CDR3 coding DNA: TGTGCCAGCAGTCGGGGCTCTGGTTACGAGCAGTACTTC. Amino acid sequence: CASSRGSGYEQYF.

This clonotype turned up a few times. The V and J genes are TRBV6-1 and TRBJ2-7, with 10 bases fitting TRBD1. V was clipped by 1 base and J by 2 bases; unmatched bases: 2. CDR3 length: 15 amino acids. The germline gives CDR1 MNHNS, CDR2 SASEGT. CDR3: CASSEEGTGAYEQYF. Written as DNA, the CDR3 is TGTGCCAGCAGTGAAGAGGGGACAGGGGCCTACGAGCAGTACTTC.

This clonotype was found a few times. The gene calls are TRBV7-2 and TRBJ2-5, with D unclear. The V and J ends lost 4 bases and 4 bases respectively, with 7 bases between them. The CDR3 has 12 residues. Germline-derived CDR1 and CDR2 are SGHTA and FQGNSA. The CDR3 here is CASSWQAETQYF. The CDR3 bases are TGTGCCAGCAGCTGGCAGGCAGAGACCCAGTACTTC.

This clonotype was recorded a few times. V is TRBV7-3 and J is TRBJ2-3; TRBD2 agrees at 10 bases. J lost 5 bases, V lost 2 bases, and 7 bases had no gene match. Per the germline V gene, CDR1 is SGHTA and CDR2 is FQGTGA. This CDR3 region has 16 residues. The CDR3 loop reads CASSLLAGDWVDTQYF. CDR3 DNA: TGTGCCAGCAGCTTACTAGCGGGAGATTGGGTAGATACGCAGTATTTT. The full variable domain, with the rest looked up from reference TRBV7-3 and TRBJ2-3, is GAGVSQTPSNKVTEKGKYVELRCDPISGHTALYWYRQSLGQGPEFLIYFQGTGAADDSGLPNDRFFAVRPEGSVSTLKIQRTERGDSAVYLCASSLLAGDWVDTQYFGPGTRLTVL.

The chain recombines TRBV7-9 with TRBJ2-3; TRBD1 aligns across 7 bases. V was pared by 5 bases and J by 3 bases, with 5 bases of the junction left unmatched. CDR3 length: 14 amino acids. Germline assignment: CDR1 SEHNR and CDR2 FQNEAQ (reference sequence). Here the CDR3 DNA reads TGTGCCAGCAGCAAGGGGGCGTCGACAGATACGCAGTATTTT. It yields the protein CASSKGASTDTQYF.

This clonotype is medium-sized within its sample. The chain has TRBV28 and TRBJ2-2, with a weak D call TRBD2 (5 bases). Trimming stripped 6 bases from V and 6 bases from J, with 8 bases between. The CDR3 length is 12 residues. CDR1 is MDHEN, CDR2 SYDVKM, per germline. The CDR3: CASRLVPGELFF. The DNA for the CDR3 is TGTGCCAGCAGACTAGTCCCCGGGGAGCTGTTTTTT.

The rearrangement uses TRBV7-9 and TRBJ1-4, with D perhaps matching TRBD1 (6 bases). Germline loops: CDR1 SEHNR, CDR2 FQNEAQ (reference sequence). The CDR3 loop spans 14 amino acids. Trimming stripped 1 base from V and 7 bases from J, with 10 bases between. CDR3 sequence (DNA): TGTGCCAGCAGCTTAGGCAGGGGATTTGAAAAACTGTTTTTT. As protein: CASSLGRGFEKLFF.

The chain carries TRBV20-1 and TRBJ2-1; D possibly corresponds to TRBD2 (5 bases). The CDR3 contains 14 residues. Germline V gives CDR1 DFQATT, CDR2 SNEGSKA (reference sequence). V was pared by 1 base and J by 5 bases, with 12 bases between. The CDR3 is CSARGGSRNNEQFF. The CDR3 nucleotides are TGCAGTGCTAGAGGAGGGAGCAGGAACAATGAGCAGTTCTTC.

The chain carries TRBV25-1 and TRBJ1-2, with D unresolved. The germline V and J ends were trimmed by 0 bases and 2 bases, with 7 bases remaining between them. Germline CDR1 is MGHDK and CDR2 is SYGVNS. This CDR3 has 14 residues. CDR3 in DNA: TGTGCCAGCAGTGAATATATCGGCAACTATGGCTACACCTTC. Encoded protein: CASSEYIGNYGYTF.

J is TRBJ2-3 and V is TRBV7-2; 8 nucleotides match TRBD2. This CDR3 contains 16 residues. The trim removed 4 bases at V and 2 bases at J, leaving 8 bases unmatched. Germline V lookup: CDR1 SGHTA, CDR2 FQGNSA. The DNA of the CDR3 is TGTGCCAGCAGCTCCGGGGTAGCGGGATTCACAGATACGCAGTATTTT. Encoded protein: CASSSGVAGFTDTQYF.

This clonotype has a handful of counts. The chain joins TRBV11-2 to TRBJ2-5, with TRBD2 matching 11 bases. Germline assignment: CDR1 SGHAT and CDR2 FQNNGV. The CDR3 totals 15 residues. J lost 5 bases, V lost 4 bases, and 6 bases had no gene match. For the CDR3, the DNA is TGTGCCAGCAGCTCGGGACTAGCGGCAAGGGAGACCCAGTACTTC. Protein sequence: CASSSGLAARETQYF.